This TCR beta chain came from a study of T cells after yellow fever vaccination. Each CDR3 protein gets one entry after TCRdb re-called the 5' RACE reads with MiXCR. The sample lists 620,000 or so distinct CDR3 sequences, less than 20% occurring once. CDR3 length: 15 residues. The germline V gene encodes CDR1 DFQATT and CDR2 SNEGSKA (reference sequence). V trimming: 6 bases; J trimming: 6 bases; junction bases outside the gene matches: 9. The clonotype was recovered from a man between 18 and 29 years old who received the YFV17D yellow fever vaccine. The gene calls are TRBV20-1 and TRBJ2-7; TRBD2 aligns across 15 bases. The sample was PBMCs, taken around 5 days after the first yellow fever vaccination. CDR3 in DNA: TGCAGTGCCTCCGGGACTAGCGGGGGGCAAGGCGAGCAGTACTTC. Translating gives CSASGTSGGQGEQYF.